What follows are 32 T cell receptor beta chains derived from one specimen sequenced in a study of molecular identifiers for immune sequencing clone quantification. TCRdb redid the calling of the PCR reads with MiXCR, one entry per CDR3 protein. The data show 60,000 to 70,000 distinct CDR3 sequences, around 20% seen once. Sequencing was done on a sample of naive CD8+ T cells from blood, with Jurkat cell RNA spiked in. The subset here: FACS-sorted CD8+CD4-CCR7+CD45RA+ naive T cells. Receptors originate from a human donor in good health. Some libraries in this study had Jurkat cell RNA spiked in.

The chain has TRBV5-6 and TRBJ2-5; D perhaps matches TRBD1 (5 bases). Germline V gives CDR1 SGHDT, CDR2 YYEEEE. The CDR3 consists of 15 residues. V was cut by 4 bases and J by 5 bases, with 18 bases left in between. Here the CDR3 reads CASSLIRVPGETQYF. CDR3 bases: TGTGCCAGCAGCCTTATCCGGGTCCCAGGGGAGACCCAGTACTTC.

A remark on this clonotype: Just one base apart from a much larger clone, this may be a read error. Without the conserved terminal phenylalanine or tryptophan, this CDR3 likely stems from a read error. J is TRBJ2-1 and V is TRBV29-1; no definite D call. The CDR3 loop spans 15 amino acids. CDR1 and CDR2 from the germline V gene are SQVTM and ANQGSEA. Trimming took off 0 bases at V and 0 bases at J, with 9 bases between the two ends. Here the CDR3 reads CSVEDRGSSYNEQFS. CDR3 nucleotides: TGCAGCGTTGAAGATCGCGGTAGCTCCTACAATGAGCAGTTCTCC.

Worth noting for this clonotype: A much larger clone is a single base away; this may be a read error. The gene calls are TRBV14 and TRBJ2-4; D gene ambiguous. Germline V gives CDR1 SGHDN, CDR2 FVKESK. This CDR3 region has 12 residues. CDR3 DNA sequence: TGTGCCAACAGCCAAGATCTGCGCATTCAGTACTTC. This encodes CANSQDLRIQYF.

The sample holds one count of this clonotype. A much larger clone lies one base from this, so it may be a read error. The V and J genes are TRBV20-1 and TRBJ1-5, with unresolved D. The CDR3 spans 15 residues. CDR1 is DFQATT and CDR2 is SNEGSKA in the germline V gene (reference sequence). The CDR3 DNA reads as TGCAGTGCTAGCCGAGGGTTTGGGAGCAATCGGCCCCAGCATTTT. Translating it yields CSASRGFGSNRPQHF.

With respect to this clonotype: At one boundary the junction diverges from the germline segment, which might be a read error. The rearrangement links TRBV7-6 to TRBJ2-7; tentatively, D is TRBD2 (5 bases). This CDR3 spans 12 amino acids. CDR1 SGHVS and CDR2 FNYEAQ come from the germline V gene. The CDR3 DNA reads TGTGCCAACAGCCCCCCTTCGGGGGAGCAGTACTTC. It codes for CANSPPSGEQYF.

This clonotype appeared many times. CDR3 residues: CASSDSGLSGISNQPQHF. The CDR3 DNA reads as TGTGCCAGCAGTGACTCCGGGCTGAGCGGAATTAGCAATCAGCCCCAGCATTTT. This sequence joins TRBV2 and TRBJ1-5; no clear D gene. Trimming stripped 3 bases from V and 0 bases from J, with 18 bases between. The CDR3 is 18 residues long. The V gene's germline CDR1 is SNHLY and CDR2 FYNNEI.

Concerning this clonotype itself: A single base separates this from a much larger clone, so it may be a read error. This CDR3 fails to terminate in the conserved phenylalanine or tryptophan, so it likely reflects a read error. The chain joins TRBV30 to TRBJ1-1, with no clear D. This CDR3 is 11 amino acids long. Germline CDR1 reads GTSNPN; CDR2 reads SVGIG (reference sequence). V was clipped by 0 bases and J by 4 bases, with 3 bases between them. CDR3 residues: CAWSVGTEAFS. In nucleotides, the CDR3 is TGTGCCTGGAGTGTGGGCACTGAAGCTTTCTCT.

The chain uses TRBV5-1 and TRBJ2-1; TRBD2 aligns across 16 bases. V trimming: 4 bases; J trimming: 6 bases; junction bases outside the gene matches: 7. The CDR3 consists of 17 residues. From germline, CDR1 is SGHRS and CDR2 YFSETQ. The CDR3 here is CASSKGLAGGPGNEQFF. The CDR3 DNA reads as TGCGCCAGCAGCAAGGGACTAGCGGGAGGGCCGGGCAATGAGCAGTTCTTC.

This clonotype showed up just a few times. The chain joins TRBV11-2 to TRBJ2-5; TRBD2 aligns across 7 bases. The germline V gene encodes CDR1 SGHAT and CDR2 FQNNGV. V lost 4 bases to trimming and J lost 1 base; unmatched junction nucleotides: 3. The CDR3 loop spans 14 amino acids. CDR3 protein: CASSWQRGQETQYF. CDR3 DNA sequence: TGTGCCAGCAGCTGGCAGCGGGGCCAAGAGACCCAGTACTTC.

The table lists this clonotype with many counts. The V and J genes are TRBV11-3 and TRBJ1-2; D gene ambiguous. V lost 5 bases and J 2 bases, leaving 15 bases between the germline ends. From germline, CDR1 is SGHNT and CDR2 YENEEA. CDR3 length: 15 amino acids. The CDR3 DNA follows: TGTGCCAGCAGCCCACTCTTAGTGGGGAACTATGGCTACACCTTC. Protein product: CASSPLLVGNYGYTF.

A few counts support this clonotype. This chain connects TRBV6-6 to TRBJ2-7; D may be TRBD1 (5 bases). The CDR3 has 14 amino acids. The germline gives CDR1 MNHNY, CDR2 SVGAGI (reference sequence). The ends were cut back, 8 bases at V and 2 bases at J, with 16 bases in the middle. The CDR3 sequence is CASQGKVDTYEQYF. As DNA, the CDR3 is TGTGCCAGCCAGGGTAAGGTCGATACCTACGAGCAGTACTTC.

The chain recombines TRBV4-3 with TRBJ2-7, with 8 bases aligning to TRBD2. CDR3 size: 15 residues. V lost 2 bases and J lost 1; bases outside the gene matches: 4. Germline V gene sequence: CDR1 LGHNA, CDR2 YSLEER. CDR3 protein: CASSQMGGRSYEQYF. The CDR3 DNA reads TGCGCCAGCAGCCAAATGGGCGGGAGGTCCTACGAGCAGTACTTC.

As regards this clonotype: This likely comes from a read error, as the CDR3 has no conserved phenylalanine or tryptophan at its end. The DNA is left out, because the CDR3 cannot be placed on it with certainty; the CDR3 is given as TCRdb lists it. This chain connects TRBV29-1 to TRBJ2-3; the DNA was not used to check the table's D call, TRBD2. The CDR3 extends over 14 residues, inclusive of both ends. Germline V CDR1 and CDR2: SQVTM, ANQGSEA. The CDR3 is CSVAISGSSDTQYL.

The sample holds many counts of this clonotype. The chain links TRBV6-1 to TRBJ1-1, with a possible D match to TRBD1 (6 bases). Trimming cost V 8 bases and J 0 bases, with 19 bases left between them. Germline CDR1 and CDR2: MNHNS and SASEGT. The CDR3 has 16 residues. The CDR3, as DNA: TGTGCCAGCCGTACAGGGCGCTACGTAATGAACACTGAAGCTTTCTTT. Its translation: CASRTGRYVMNTEAFF.

This clonotype has at least ten counts. CDR3 coding DNA: TGCAGCGTCTTACAGGGGGCTCGGGGCACTGAAGCTTTCTTT. This gives the protein CSVLQGARGTEAFF. V and J are TRBV29-1 and TRBJ1-1, with 9 bases identical to TRBD1. This CDR3 is 14 amino acids long. Losses at the gene ends were 6 bases for V and 4 bases for J; bases not matched to a gene: 9. From germline, CDR1 is SQVTM and CDR2 ANQGSEA.

This clonotype was observed at least ten times. The genes are TRBV7-9 and TRBJ1-1; D gene ambiguous. Germline V gives CDR1 SEHNR, CDR2 FQNEAQ (reference sequence). Deletions cut 6 bases from V and 0 bases from J, with 5 bases between. The CDR3 length is 12 residues. The CDR3 loop is CASSLLNTEAFF. CDR3 sequence (DNA): TGTGCCAGCAGTCTGCTGAACACTGAAGCTTTCTTT.

This clonotype was seen ten or more times. The V and J genes are TRBV28 and TRBJ2-7; no definite D call. Germline CDR1 and CDR2: MDHEN and SYDVKM. V dropped 2 bases and J dropped 2 bases, with 13 bases sitting between them. This CDR3 spans 15 amino acids. CDR3 DNA sequence: TGTGCCAGCAGTTTAGGCCAGCGCGCGGCCTACGAGCAGTACTTC. This sequence encodes CASSLGQRAAYEQYF. The whole variable domain, filled in from reference TRBV28 and TRBJ2-7, reads DVKVTQSSRYLVKRTGEKVFLECVQDMDHENMFWYRQDPGLGLRLIYFSYDVKMKEKGDIPEGYSVSREKKERFSLILESASTNQTSMYLCASSLGQRAAYEQYFGPGTRLTVT.

This clonotype was seen many times. V usage is TRBV4-1 and J usage is TRBJ1-5; D is unresolved. The CDR3 runs 15 residues. Trimming removed 4 bases from V and 1 base from J, with 11 bases in between. Germline CDR1 reads MGHRA; CDR2 reads YSYEKL. CDR3 region: CASSPVVISNQPQHF. In DNA form, the CDR3 reads TGCGCCAGCAGCCCAGTGGTAATCAGCAATCAGCCCCAGCATTTT.

The chain carries TRBV9 and TRBJ2-2; no clear D. The V gene lost 4 bases and the J gene lost 4 bases, with 11 bases spanning the gap. The V gene's germline CDR1 is SGDLS and CDR2 YYNGEE. The CDR3 sequence is 14 residues long. The CDR3 sequence is CASSSTQSTGELFF. DNA of the CDR3: TGTGCCAGCAGCTCAACTCAGTCCACCGGGGAGCTGTTTTTT.

On this clonotype itself: One base away lies a much larger clone, so this may be a sequencing read error. V is TRBV27 and J is TRBJ2-7; D tentatively reads TRBD1 or TRBD2 (6 bases each). The germline V and J ends were trimmed by 3 bases and 3 bases, with 18 bases remaining between them. The CDR3 has 16 amino acids. Germline V gives CDR1 MNHEY, CDR2 SMNVEV (reference sequence). The CDR3 nucleotides read TGTGCCAGCAGTTTTCTCGGAAGAGGGGGGAGCTACGAGCAGTACTTC. This codes for CASSFLGRGGSYEQYF.

The count of this clonotype is one. Relative to the germline gene, one junction end is altered; a read error may explain this. The V gene is TRBV20-1, the J gene TRBJ1-2; 9 nucleotides align to TRBD1. Per germline, CDR1 DFQATT and CDR2 SNEGSKA (reference sequence). This CDR3 comprises 13 residues. In nucleotides, the CDR3 is TGCGGTGCAGGGGACAGGGATGACTATGGCTACACCTTC. Protein: CGAGDRDDYGYTF.

In its sample, this clonotype was seen many times. The J gene is TRBJ1-1, the V gene TRBV28; unclear D gene. V was cut by 2 bases and J by 4 bases, with 11 bases left in between. CDR1 and CDR2 (germline): MDHEN, SYDVKM. The CDR3 runs to 14 residues. The DNA of the CDR3 is TGTGCCAGCAGTTTAGGGAAAGGGTCCACTGAAGCTTTCTTT. Its protein is CASSLGKGSTEAFF.

On this clonotype itself: At one end, the junction sequence differs from germline, possibly due to a read error. V is TRBV11-2 and J is TRBJ2-7, with D tentatively TRBD1 (5 bases). The CDR3 spans 13 residues. Looked up from germline, CDR1 is SGHAT and CDR2 is FQNNGV. The CDR3 DNA sequence: TGTGCCAGCGGCTTGGGTCAGGGCCACGAGCAGTACTTC. Translating it yields CASGLGQGHEQYF.

This clonotype was picked up many times. V usage is TRBV7-3 and J usage is TRBJ2-7; TRBD2 matches 13 bases. Germline loops: CDR1 SGHTA, CDR2 FQGTGA. The CDR3 is made up of 15 amino acids. J lost 7 bases, V lost 5 bases, and 8 bases had no gene match. This CDR3 is CASSPGLAGPWEQYF. In DNA, the CDR3 is TGTGCCAGCAGCCCGGGACTAGCGGGGCCTTGGGAGCAGTACTTC.

This clonotype was seen ten or more times. This chain links TRBV10-3 with TRBJ2-2; the match to TRBD1 covers 8 bases. The CDR3 consists of 13 residues. Looked up from germline, CDR1 is ENHRY and CDR2 is SYGVKD. V lost 7 bases to trimming and J lost 10 bases; unmatched junction nucleotides: 8. Written as DNA, the CDR3 is TGTGCCATCAAGATTCAGGGGGCGCCGGAGCTGTTTTTT. This encodes CAIKIQGAPELFF.

There are many counts of this clonotype. This rearrangement joins TRBV7-6 to TRBJ1-5; 7 nucleotides line up with TRBD1. The CDR3 loop spans 16 amino acids. The junction had 3 bases not matched to a gene; V was cut back by 1 base and J by 0 bases. Germline assignment: CDR1 SGHVS and CDR2 FNYEAQ. The CDR3 DNA is TGTGCCAGCAGCTTAGGACAGGGAGGTAGCAATCAGCCCCAGCATTTT. It specifies CASSLGQGGSNQPQHF.

This clonotype was observed at least ten times. The chain joins TRBV4-1 to TRBJ1-2; perhaps TRBD1 as D (6 bases). This CDR3 spans 13 amino acids. CDR1 is MGHRA, CDR2 YSYEKL, per germline. V lost 5 bases, J lost 4 bases, and 11 bases lay in between. The CDR3 DNA sequence: TGCGCCAGCAGCTACAGGGAGTCCTATGGCTACACCTTC. This translates into CASSYRESYGYTF.

A remark on this clonotype: With a much larger clone just one base away, this may be a read error. The chain has TRBV12-5 and TRBJ1-5; D is possibly TRBD1 (6 bases). The CDR3 sequence is 13 residues long. CDR1 is LGHNT, CDR2 FRNRAP, per germline. V lost 6 bases to trimming and J lost 7 bases, with 13 bases between them. The CDR3 here is CASGSGECQPQHF. The CDR3 coding sequence is TGTGCTAGTGGATCAGGGGAGTGCCAGCCCCAGCATTTT.

Many counts were recorded for this clonotype. J is TRBJ2-2 and V is TRBV19; perhaps TRBD1 as D (7 bases). The CDR3 loop spans 15 amino acids. Looked up from germline, CDR1 is LNHDA and CDR2 is SQIVND (reference sequence). V was trimmed by 6 bases and J by 4 bases, leaving 15 bases between them. The CDR3 loop reads CASRPRGAVTGELFF. CDR3 nucleotides: TGTGCCAGTAGACCCAGGGGGGCAGTCACCGGGGAGCTGTTTTTT.

This clonotype was recorded at least ten times. J is TRBJ2-7 and V is TRBV6-5, with 13 bases lining up with TRBD2. The V gene's germline CDR1 is MNHEY and CDR2 SVGAGI. V was clipped by 2 bases and J by 3 bases; unmatched bases: 4. The CDR3 consists of 16 residues. The CDR3 DNA follows: TGTGCCAGCAGTTACCCGGGACTAGCGGGATTCTACGAGCAGTACTTC. Its protein product is CASSYPGLAGFYEQYF.

This clonotype occurred a few times. J is TRBJ2-1 and V is TRBV19; maybe TRBD2 (5 bases). Germline CDR1 is LNHDA and CDR2 is SQIVND (reference sequence). The CDR3 length is 13 residues. V shed 7 bases and J shed 6 bases, with 13 bases lying between them. The CDR3 coding sequence is TGTGCCAGTAATCTAGCCGGGCGCAATGAGCAGTTCTTC. Translation gives CASNLAGRNEQFF.

This clonotype has at least ten counts. The V call is TRBV7-9, the J call TRBJ2-7; 12 nucleotides line up with TRBD2. The CDR3 consists of 19 residues. Germline V lookup: CDR1 SEHNR, CDR2 FQNEAQ (reference sequence). V was pared by 6 bases and J by 1 base, with 16 bases of the junction left unmatched. CDR3 nucleotides: TGTGCCAGCAGACGATCCGGGACTAGCGGGCCCGGTGGATCCTACGAGCAGTACTTC. Its translation: CASRRSGTSGPGGSYEQYF.